These 12 T cell receptor delta chains originate from one sample sequenced in a study of γδ T cells in repeated Plasmodium falciparum infection. Flow sorting of PBMC yielded separate Vgamma9/Vdelta2+ and Vdelta2-negative gammadelta T cell populations for bulk repertoire analysis. TCRdb re-processed the multiplex PCR reads using CATT. The table includes 50,000 or so delta-chain clones, around 1.6% detected once. Material for sequencing was gamma-delta T cells from blood. The receptors originated from a pool of human donors (malaria-infected and uninfected, not separated).

With respect to this clone: Given a far larger clone just one base away, this is likely a sequencing read error. In the same sample, other DNA sequences code for this CDR3. The chain links TRDV1 to TRDJ1, with 12 bases aligning to TRDD3. Matching the DNA to germline supplied the J gene, which TCRdb does not give. Germline V lookup: CDR1 TSWWSYY, CDR2 QGS. This CDR3 comprises 21 residues. V was clipped by 0 bases and J by 4 bases; unmatched bases: 18. CDR3 loop: CALGELPTRTGGYRMGDKLIF. The CDR3 DNA is TGTGCTCTTGGGGAACTACCAACCCGTACTGGGGGATACCGCATGGGCGATAAACTCATCTTT.

This clone was seen at least ten times. TCRdb's protein, taken from a much larger clone, differs from this DNA's translation at residue 3, likely owing to a read error; the protein displayed comes from the DNA. The chain couples TRDV1 to TRDJ1; D is perhaps TRDD3 (5 bases). The V and J ends lost 10 bases and 9 bases respectively, with 18 bases between them. This CDR3 comprises 12 residues. CDR1 and CDR2 (germline): TSWWSYY, QGS. Written as DNA, the CDR3 is TGTGCTCCTGGTCGGGGGCTAGGAGAACTCATCTTT. It translates to CAPGRGLGELIF.

This clone has only a few counts. With a far larger clone one base away, a read error is the likely cause. Other DNA sequences of this sample code for an identical CDR3. V usage is TRDV1 and J usage is TRDJ1, with 13 nucleotides matching TRDD3. Germline matching of the DNA provided the J gene here, since TCRdb leaves it blank. The CDR3 has 26 amino acids. V lost 3 bases and J lost 0; bases outside the gene matches: 31. Germline values: CDR1 TSWWSYY, CDR2 QGS. The CDR3 region has the DNA TGTGCTCTTGGGGAGTCAGACTTCCTCATCCCTCCGAACTGGGGGATACGCGGCCCATACACCGATAAACTCATCTTT. Translating gives CALGESDFLIPPNWGIRGPYTDKLIF.

This clone was detected a few times. TCRdb pairs this DNA with a much larger clone's protein that differs at residue 6, likely a read error; the protein shown was translated from the DNA. The chain combines TRAV36/DV7 with TRDJ1; D may correspond to TRDD2 or TRDD3 (6 bases each). The J gene, missing from TCRdb, was assigned here through DNA to germline matching. Trimming shortened V by 0 bases and J by 0 bases, and 39 bases separated the two germline ends. The CDR3 is 24 residues long. Looked up from germline, CDR1 is VTNFRS and CDR2 is LTSSGIE (reference sequence). The CDR3: CAVEVRNPTPALMGVYMYTDKLIF. As DNA, the CDR3 is TGTGCTGTGGAGGTTCGGAATCCTACCCCGGCCTTGATGGGGGTCTATATGTACACCGATAAACTCATCTTT.

This clone was recorded a few times. A far larger clone is one nucleotide away, so this likely arose from a read error. The chain couples TRDV2 to TRDJ1, with D unresolved. TCRdb carries no J gene annotation; the J gene was assigned here by matching the DNA with germline. The ends were cut back, 1 base at V and 0 bases at J, with 14 bases in the middle. The germline CDR1 and CDR2 sequences are GEAIGNYY and EKD. The CDR3 is 16 amino acids. CDR3 in amino acids: CACDTGPRTYTDKLIF. In nucleotides, the CDR3 is TGTGCCTGTGACACGGGGCCGAGAACCTACACCGATAAACTCATCTTT.

This clone was observed a few times. The protein recorded in TCRdb matches a much larger clone and deviates from this DNA's translation at residue 18, suggesting a read error; the protein here is obtained by translating the DNA. The J segment was not called; the V segment is TRDV1; no DNA check was done on the table's D call, TRDD3. The CDR3 runs 20 residues. Germline-derived CDR1 and CDR2 are TSWWSYY and QGS. In nucleotides, the CDR3 is TGTGCTCTTGGGGAAAAGACGAAGGCCTTCCTGGGGAGTTACACCGATAAACCCATCTTT. It codes for CALGEKTKAFLGSYTDKPIF.

Turning to this clone: TCRdb assigns this DNA the protein of a much larger clone, which departs from its translation at residue 8; this likely reflects a read error, and the protein shown comes from translating the DNA. This chain uses TRDV2 with TRDJ1, with a weak D call TRDD3 (6 bases). Because TCRdb records no J gene, it was assigned here through a match of the DNA to germline. The CDR3 covers 14 residues. Trimming stripped 3 bases from V and 9 bases from J, with 19 bases between. Germline lookup yields CDR1 GEAIGNYY and CDR2 EKD. The CDR3 DNA is TGTGCCTGTGACTCTTGGGGGGTACCGGGGGAACTCATCTTT. Its translation: CACDSWGVPGELIF.

For this clone: This is likely an artifact of a read error, given a far larger clone one base away. Other DNA sequences in this specimen translate into the identical CDR3. The J gene is TRDJ1, the V gene TRDV1; the match to TRDD3 covers 8 bases. Assignment of the J gene here rests on matching the DNA to germline, because TCRdb gives none. V was pared by 5 bases and J by 3 bases, with 26 bases of the junction left unmatched. The CDR3 covers 21 residues. Per germline, CDR1 TSWWSYY and CDR2 QGS. The CDR3 sequence is CALGKLGYLERGDIVPDKLIF. Here the CDR3 DNA reads TGTGCTCTTGGGAAGCTTGGGTATTTAGAGAGGGGGGATATTGTGCCCGATAAACTCATCTTT.

For this clone: Translating this DNA gives a protein that differs at residue 15 from the TCRdb one, which belongs to a much larger clone; a read error is likely, and the protein shown is this translation. V usage is TRDV1 and J usage is TRDJ1; 11 positions agree with TRDD3. TCRdb leaves out the J gene; it was filled in here by matching the DNA to germline. J lost 10 bases, V lost 2 bases, and 27 bases had no gene match. This CDR3 is built from 21 residues. The germline V gene has CDR1 TSWWSYY and CDR2 QGS. In nucleotides, the CDR3 is TGTGCTCTTGGGGAATTTCCCTATAATCACGTGGGGGATACGTGTATCGGGGGACTCATCTTT. Its translation: CALGEFPYNHVGDTCIGGLIF.

This clone was seen a handful of times. This may be a read error: a much more frequent sequence differs by one nucleotide. V and J are TRDV2 and TRDJ3, with D hard to call. TCRdb does not report a J gene; here it was assigned by matching the DNA to germline references. Trimming shortened V by 1 base and J by 2 bases, and 17 bases separated the two germline ends. Germline V gene lookup returns CDR1 GEAIGNYY and CDR2 EKD. CDR3 length: 19 residues. CDR3 in amino acids: CACDTALRAPAWDTRQMFF. The CDR3 region has the DNA TGTGCCTGTGACACGGCACTGAGGGCCCCCGCCTGGGACACCCGACAGATGTTTTTC.

This clone appeared a few times. This DNA's translation and the protein TCRdb lists, from a much larger clone, do not match at residue 9, likely due to a read error; the protein shown is translated from the DNA. This chain links TRDV1 with TRDJ1; D is unresolved. Matching the DNA to germline supplied the J gene, which TCRdb does not give. The germline V gene has CDR1 TSWWSYY and CDR2 QGS. The CDR3 totals 18 residues. Trimming left V 5 bases short and J 1 base short, with 23 bases between. CDR3 sequence reads: CALGFTSVRTYITDKLIF. The CDR3 nucleotides are TGTGCTCTTGGGTTCACCTCCGTACGTACTTATATCACCGATAAACTCATCTTT.

This clone was recorded a few times. A far larger clone is one nucleotide away, so this likely arose from a read error. The identical CDR3 is also encoded by other nucleotide sequences in the sample. The J gene has no call, while the V gene is TRDV2; TRDD3 was called by the table and not checked on the DNA. Germline CDR1 GEAIGNYY, CDR2 EKD. The CDR3 loop spans 17 amino acids. CDR3 DNA sequence: TGTGCCTGTGACGTCCGCTACCTGGGGGACCACACCGATAAGCTCATCTTT. It translates to CACDVRYLGDHTDKLIF.